This TCR beta chain was identified during a study of T cells after yellow fever vaccination. In this sample, this clonotype turned up many times. Its antigen remains unidentified. Overall study results and limits: Clonotype sharing between CD4 and CD8 compartments was small.

UMIs and a universal primer site were added when TCR cDNA was made by 5'RACE template switching. TCRdb reanalysed the 5' RACE reads using MiXCR and keeps one entry per CDR3 protein. Of about 360,000 distinct CDR3 sequences in the sample, around 6.5% are singletons; the top ten hold over 14%. The sequence derives from a man between 25 and 39 years old who received the YFV17D yellow fever vaccine. The input for sequencing was PBMCs, taken 5 days after the yellow fever booster vaccination.

CDR3 region: CASSLASRLTNTEAFF. Here the CDR3 DNA reads TGCGCCAGCAGCTTGGCGTCAAGGTTGACGAACACTGAAGCTTTCTTT. V gene TRBV5-1 combines with J gene TRBJ1-1, with D unclear. The V gene's germline CDR1 is SGHRS and CDR2 YFSETQ. The V and J ends lost 0 bases and 1 base respectively, with 13 bases between them. The CDR3 totals 16 residues.